The source of this T cell receptor (beta chain) is a study of T cell responses to AZD1222 COVID-19 vaccine. Clones were read by immunoSEQ multiplex PCR, and TCRdb kept only the in-frame ones, dropping some. The data show about 100,000 clones, over 75% seen once. This clone was seen a handful of times. Its antigen is unknown. This CDR3 contains 16 residues. Germline V gene lookup returns CDR1 SGHTS and CDR2 YDEGEE. V was trimmed by 3 bases and J by 5 bases, leaving 20 bases between them. Study-wide findings and caveats: In the spike-specific TCR repertoire, nearly half reportedly target unmutated variant regions. Seropositive AZD1222 recipients at baseline numbered only 6 or 7.

The material sequenced was peripheral blood, taken on day 0 of AZD1222 vaccination. V gene TRBV5-8 combines with J gene TRBJ2-5, with TRBD1 as a possible D gene (6 bases). The sequence came from an adult in good health. Here the CDR3 reads CASSYLGAGASETQYF. The CDR3 DNA follows: TGTGCCAGCAGCTACCTAGGGGCAGGGGCCTCGGAGACCCAGTACTTC.